Below, 26 T cell receptor beta chains from the same sample are listed, as sequenced in a study of T-cell memory formation after mild COVID-19. TCRdb used MiXCR to reprocess the 5' RACE reads, holding one entry per CDR3 protein. Counted here are hundreds of thousands of distinct CDR3 sequences, approximately 18% occurring once; the ten biggest clones make up 9.5% to 15%. Sequenced input: PBMCs or a T cell subset sorted from them (not recorded which). Receptor source: an adult woman who had mild COVID-19 (a few samples of this study predate the infection). Cell type and time point are not known.

This clonotype has only a few counts. This sequence joins TRBV14 and TRBJ1-1; D gene uncertain. Deletions cut 1 base from V and 5 bases from J, with 17 bases between. Germline CDR1 reads SGHDN; CDR2 reads FVKESK. The CDR3 runs 16 residues. CDR3 nucleotides: TGTGCCAGCAGCCAAGGGACGAGAGGTATATGGACTGAAGCTTTCTTT. It translates to CASSQGTRGIWTEAFF.

This clonotype was seen at least ten times. The chain carries TRBV3-1 and TRBJ1-2, with unresolved D. CDR1 and CDR2 from the germline V gene are LGHDT and YNNKEL (reference sequence). V was cut by 7 bases and J by 4 bases, with 13 bases left in between. This CDR3 spans 13 amino acids. This CDR3 reads CASNSRGGYGYTF. CDR3 in DNA: TGTGCCAGCAACTCCCGGGGTGGCTATGGCTACACCTTC.

This clonotype was seen a few times. The CDR3, as DNA: TGTGCCAGCAGCATCGACAGGGCAATGCTGTTTTTT. This encodes CASSIDRAMLFF. This rearrangement joins TRBV7-9 to TRBJ2-2, with 7 bases fitting TRBD1. This CDR3 is 12 amino acids long. The V and J ends lost 5 bases and 13 bases, in that order; junction bases with no gene match: 7. CDR1 SEHNR and CDR2 FQNEAQ come from the germline V gene (reference sequence). Based on the CDR3 plus reference TRBV7-9 and TRBJ2-2, the full variable domain is DTGVSQNPRHKITKRGQNVTFRCDPISEHNRLYWYRQTLGQGPEFLTYFQNEAQLEKSRLLSDRFSAERPKGSFSTLEIQRTEQGDSAMYLCASSIDRAMLFFGEGSRLTVL.

This clonotype was counted only a few times. The V gene is TRBV4-2, the J gene TRBJ2-2, with D perhaps TRBD2 (6 bases). Germline lookup yields CDR1 LGHNA and CDR2 YNFKEQ. This CDR3 is 16 amino acids long. With 4 bases removed from V and 1 base from J, the gap between germline ends came to 13 bases. The CDR3 nucleotides read TGTGCCAGCAGCCTGCGACGGGGGAAGAACACCGGGGAGCTGTTTTTT. Translation gives CASSLRRGKNTGELFF.

Only a few counts were recorded for this clonotype. The chain combines TRBV3-1 with TRBJ2-5, with unresolved D. The length of the CDR3 is 15 residues. The ends were cut back, 1 base at V and 2 bases at J, with 11 bases in the middle. In germline, CDR1 is LGHDT, CDR2 YNNKEL (reference sequence). Here the CDR3 DNA reads TGTGCCAGCAGCCAAGTTGGGCAGAAACAAGAGACCCAGTACTTC. This encodes CASSQVGQKQETQYF.

This clonotype was counted ten times or more. V usage is TRBV7-9 and J usage is TRBJ2-3; D could derive from TRBD1 or TRBD2 (6 bases each). Between the trimmed V and J ends, which lost 0 bases and 6 bases, there was a span of 22 bases. There are 18 residues in the CDR3. The germline gives CDR1 SEHNR, CDR2 FQNEAQ (reference sequence). CDR3 residues: CASSLAPPGLARGDTQYF. The CDR3 nucleotides are TGTGCCAGCAGCTTAGCGCCTCCGGGACTCGCCAGGGGCGATACGCAGTATTTT.

The table lists this clonotype with a few counts. The rearrangement uses TRBV6-9 and TRBJ2-1; 11 nucleotides match TRBD2. Unmatched junction bases numbered 5, after V lost 8 bases and J lost 2 bases. There are 15 residues in the CDR3. Germline V gene data show CDR1 as MNHGY and CDR2 as SVAAGI. The chain's CDR3 is CASPPTSGTYNEQFF. The CDR3 DNA reads TGTGCCAGCCCTCCGACTAGCGGGACCTACAATGAGCAGTTCTTC.

This clonotype was counted once. The chain has TRBV5-1 and TRBJ2-3; 8 bases line up with TRBD2. The CDR3 has 15 amino acids. Trimming cost V 7 bases and J 3 bases; bases outside gene matches: 10. Looked up from germline, CDR1 is SGHRS and CDR2 is YFSETQ. The DNA of the CDR3 is TGCGCCAGCTCCCCTGGGACTAGGAGGACAGATACGCAGTATTTT. This gives the protein CASSPGTRRTDTQYF.

This clonotype is medium-sized (0.01 to 0.1%) by share. This chain connects TRBV5-1 to TRBJ2-3, with a possible D match to TRBD2 (6 bases). Trimming removed 4 bases from V and 2 bases from J, with 11 bases in between. Germline loops: CDR1 SGHRS, CDR2 YFSETQ. The CDR3 has 14 amino acids. CDR3 loop: CASSRRTITDTQYF. The CDR3 DNA reads as TGCGCCAGCAGCCGAAGGACTATCACAGATACGCAGTATTTT.

V usage is TRBV3-1 and J usage is TRBJ2-7; D is unresolved. V was shortened by 4 bases and J by 5 bases, with 9 bases between the two germline ends. From germline, CDR1 is LGHDT and CDR2 YNNKEL (reference sequence). The CDR3 totals 12 residues. CDR3 in amino acids: CASSRGWDEQYF. The CDR3 nucleotides read TGTGCCAGCAGCCGAGGCTGGGACGAGCAGTACTTC.

This clonotype was observed a handful of times. The chain recombines TRBV7-9 with TRBJ2-4; 8 bases match TRBD1. The germline CDR1 and CDR2 sequences are SEHNR and FQNEAQ (reference sequence). After removal of 3 bases from V and 6 bases from J, the junction contained 4 bases not matched to a gene. The CDR3 has 14 residues. The CDR3 DNA follows: TGTGCCAGCAGCTTGACAGGGGCGATAAACATTCAGTACTTC. The encoded protein is CASSLTGAINIQYF.

The chain joins TRBV19 to TRBJ2-1, with 14 bases fitting TRBD2. The germline CDR1 and CDR2 sequences are LNHDA and SQIVND (reference sequence). V was clipped by 1 base and J by 1 base; unmatched bases: 3. CDR3 length: 18 residues. CDR3 DNA sequence: TGTGCCAGTAGTATAGGGACTAGCGGGAGGATATCCTACAATGAGCAGTTCTTC. It yields the protein CASSIGTSGRISYNEQFF.

The chain links TRBV5-4 to TRBJ2-1; 9 nucleotides align to TRBD2. This CDR3 contains 15 residues. Germline V CDR1 and CDR2: SGHNT, YYREEE (reference sequence). V shed 4 bases, J shed 5 bases, and the junction held 7 bases outside the gene matches. For the CDR3, the DNA is TGTGCCAGCAGCCCGAGCGGGGGGCTAAACAATGAGCAGTTCTTC. Translated, it gives CASSPSGGLNNEQFF.

This clonotype was seen only a few times. The chain combines TRBV7-3 with TRBJ1-2, with D maybe TRBD1 (5 bases). V lost 1 base and J 8 bases, leaving 11 bases between the germline ends. The CDR3 extends over 13 amino acids. Germline V gene data show CDR1 as SGHTA and CDR2 as FQGTGA. The CDR3 loop reads CASSLSGGEGYTF. The CDR3 DNA sequence: TGTGCCAGCAGCTTAAGTGGGGGTGAGGGCTACACCTTC.

This clonotype was recorded a few times. The chain uses TRBV7-2 and TRBJ2-7; D remains unclear. Germline V gives CDR1 SGHTA, CDR2 FQGNSA. The CDR3 contains 15 residues. V lost 1 base, J lost 1 base, and 11 bases lay in between. The CDR3 loop reads CASSLVLGDSYEQYF. CDR3 bases: TGTGCCAGCAGCTTAGTTCTAGGCGATTCCTACGAGCAGTACTTC.

This clonotype was recorded once. The chain couples TRBV18 to TRBJ1-2, with D perhaps matching TRBD1 (5 bases). The germline V gene has CDR1 KGHSH and CDR2 LQKENI. V lost 3 bases and J lost 8, with 19 bases in between. The CDR3 has 15 residues. CDR3: CASSPGTDHSSGYTF. Written as DNA, the CDR3 is TGTGCCAGCTCACCTGGGACGGACCACTCTTCCGGCTACACCTTC.

This clonotype was seen a few times. V is TRBV4-2 and J is TRBJ2-1, with TRBD2 identical over 7 bases. J lost 3 bases, V lost 1 base, and 3 bases had no gene match. Germline V gene sequence: CDR1 LGHNA, CDR2 YNFKEQ. This CDR3 has 15 residues. The CDR3 loop is CASSQGTSLYNEQFF. The CDR3 DNA reads as TGTGCCAGCAGCCAAGGGACTAGTCTCTACAATGAGCAGTTCTTC.

This clonotype has a handful of counts. V usage is TRBV5-1 and J usage is TRBJ2-3, with 7 bases fitting TRBD2. V lost 4 bases to trimming and J lost 6 bases; unmatched junction nucleotides: 5. Germline CDR1 is SGHRS and CDR2 is YFSETQ. The CDR3 extends over 13 amino acids. The CDR3 DNA reads TGCGCCAGCAGCCCGGTGGGAGGGGATACGCAGTATTTT. Encoded protein: CASSPVGGDTQYF.

This clonotype was seen a handful of times. CDR3 loop: CASSSGSQETQYF. CDR3 nucleotide sequence: TGTGCCAGCTCAAGCGGGAGCCAAGAGACCCAGTACTTC. This chain joins TRBV6-4 and TRBJ2-5, with 8 bases that match TRBD2. The CDR3 sequence is 13 residues long. The ends lost 8 bases at V and 1 base at J; junction bases unmatched: 3. The germline gives CDR1 MRHNA, CDR2 SNTAGT.

The chain has TRBV28 and TRBJ1-5; perhaps TRBD1 as D (5 bases). The CDR3 totals 17 residues. CDR1 and CDR2 from the germline V gene are MDHEN and SYDVKM. V was clipped by 4 bases and J by 5 bases, with 21 bases between them. The DNA for the CDR3 is TGTGCCAGCAGTTCCCCCTCCGGATTACAGGCATATCAGCCCCAGCATTTT. This sequence encodes CASSSPSGLQAYQPQHF.

The CDR3 region has the DNA TGCAGTGCTATCCTTATAGCCAAAAACATTCAGTACTTC. Translated: CSAILIAKNIQYF. This sequence joins TRBV20-1 and TRBJ2-4; D is unclear. Trimming left V 4 bases short and J 0 bases short, with 7 bases between. The CDR3 runs 13 residues. Germline V gene lookup returns CDR1 DFQATT and CDR2 SNEGSKA (reference sequence).

This clonotype was observed a handful of times. The rearrangement joins TRBV14 to TRBJ2-7; TRBD1 matches at 9 bases. This CDR3 has 15 residues. Germline CDR1 is SGHDN and CDR2 is FVKESK. J gave up 5 bases and V 0 bases, and 5 bases lay outside the gene matches. The CDR3 DNA is TGTGCCAGCAGCCAAGAAATGGACAGGGGCCACGAGCAGTACTTC. It codes for CASSQEMDRGHEQYF.

This clonotype was observed a few times. This CDR3 reads CASSLSSREGQPQHF. Here the CDR3 DNA reads TGCGCCAGCAGCTTATCCTCTCGTGAGGGTCAGCCCCAGCATTTT. The chain recombines TRBV5-1 with TRBJ1-5; no clear D gene. The germline V and J ends were trimmed by 2 bases and 6 bases, with 15 bases remaining between them. The CDR3 covers 15 residues. CDR1 and CDR2 from the germline V gene are SGHRS and YFSETQ.

The rearrangement uses TRBV7-9 and TRBJ2-7; a weak D match, TRBD2 (5 bases). The CDR3 sequence is 12 residues long. Per germline, CDR1 SEHNR and CDR2 FQNEAQ (reference sequence). V lost 5 bases and J 4 bases, leaving 9 bases between the germline ends. CDR3 bases: TGTGCCAGCAGCGGGAGCGAGTACGAGCAGTACTTC. Translation gives CASSGSEYEQYF. The variable domain in full, completed from reference TRBV7-9 and TRBJ2-7, reads DTGVSQNPRHKITKRGQNVTFRCDPISEHNRLYWYRQTLGQGPEFLTYFQNEAQLEKSRLLSDRFSAERPKGSFSTLEIQRTEQGDSAMYLCASSGSEYEQYFGPGTRLTVT.

The chain joins TRBV9 to TRBJ1-2, with a weak D call TRBD1 (5 bases). The CDR3 loop spans 13 amino acids. With 4 bases removed from V and 8 bases from J, the gap between germline ends came to 15 bases. Germline V gene data show CDR1 as SGDLS and CDR2 as YYNGEE. This chain's CDR3 is CASSPQAGSGYTF. The CDR3 bases are TGTGCCAGCAGCCCCCAGGCAGGGAGCGGCTACACCTTC.

The chain uses TRBV7-3 and TRBJ2-1, with 9 bases fitting TRBD2. Per germline, CDR1 SGHTA and CDR2 FQGTGA. This CDR3 is 14 amino acids long. The V segment lost 0 bases and the J segment 10 bases; nucleotides outside the gene matches: 4. The CDR3 sequence: CASSLTSGRREQFF. As DNA, the CDR3 is TGTGCCAGCAGCTTAACTAGCGGGAGACGAGAGCAGTTCTTC.